One and the same sample provided the 32 T cell receptor beta chains below, sequenced in a study of Graves' ophthalmopathy and Graves' hyperthyroidism. The study amplified TCR beta CDR3 regions using RNA transcripts. First-round RT-PCR with HTBI primers preceded a second-round multiplex PCR. TCRdb passed the multiplex PCR reads through MiXCR, listing each CDR3 protein once. The profile shows about 740,000 distinct CDR3 sequences, roughly two fifths of them singletons. The material sequenced was peripheral blood. These receptors all stem from an adult man with Graves' ophthalmopathy.

The chain is built from TRBV29-1 and TRBJ2-5; 8 bases match TRBD1. J was trimmed by 10 bases and V by 5 bases; bases with no gene match: 9. The CDR3 extends over 12 amino acids. Germline V lookup: CDR1 SQVTM, CDR2 ANQGSEA. The CDR3 DNA reads as TGCAGCGTTAGACAGGGGAATCAGCTCCAGTACTTC. Translating it yields CSVRQGNQLQYF.

This clonotype was recorded at least ten times. The genes are TRBV6-1 and TRBJ2-7; no definite D call. The CDR3 runs 11 residues. Trimming took off 5 bases at V and 4 bases at J, with 6 bases between the two ends. Germline loops: CDR1 MNHNS, CDR2 SASEGT. The CDR3 DNA reads as TGTGCCAGCAGTCAACTTTACGAGCAGTACTTC. This sequence encodes CASSQLYEQYF.

The chain recombines TRBV7-2 with TRBJ1-2, with D unresolved. The CDR3 sequence is 10 residues long. The germline V gene has CDR1 SGHTA and CDR2 FQGNSA. Trimming removed 5 bases from V and 14 bases from J, with 12 bases in between. DNA of the CDR3: TGTGCCAGCAGCCTAAGGAGATCGACCTTC. This gives the protein CASSLRRSTF.

This clonotype was observed many times. The genes are TRBV6-6 and TRBJ2-7; D perhaps matches TRBD1 (5 bases). Trimming stripped 4 bases from V and 5 bases from J, with 6 bases between. This CDR3 comprises 11 residues. Germline loops: CDR1 MNHNY, CDR2 SVGAGI (reference sequence). CDR3 loop: CASSSRDEQYF. Written as DNA, the CDR3 is TGTGCCAGCAGTTCCAGGGACGAGCAGTACTTC.

This chain uses TRBV4-1 with TRBJ1-4, with D unresolved. Trimming shortened V by 1 base and J by 0 bases, and 12 bases separated the two germline ends. Germline V gene data show CDR1 as MGHRA and CDR2 as YSYEKL. The CDR3 extends over 17 amino acids. CDR3 nucleotide sequence: TGCGCCAGCAGCCAAGGCCCTGACTCTGCAACTAATGAAAAACTGTTTTTT. Residues: CASSQGPDSATNEKLFF.

As to this clonotype: At one boundary the junction diverges from the germline segment, which might be a read error. This sequence joins TRBV5-5 and TRBJ2-7; D is unresolved. The V gene's germline CDR1 is SGHKS and CDR2 YYEKEE (reference sequence). CDR3 size: 13 residues. DNA for the CDR3: TGCGCCAGCAGCTTGGCCCCTCAGAGCGAGCAGTACTTC. Translation: CASSLAPQSEQYF.

This clonotype was seen many times. The V call is TRBV7-3, the J call TRBJ1-5, with a weak D call TRBD1 (6 bases). Trimming stripped 3 bases from V and 6 bases from J, with 12 bases between. The length of the CDR3 is 14 residues. CDR1 and CDR2 from the germline V gene are SGHTA and FQGTGA. The CDR3 DNA follows: TGTGCCAGCAGCTTGCCGAGGGGGACTCAGCCCCAGCATTTT. Amino acids: CASSLPRGTQPQHF.

J is TRBJ2-5 and V is TRBV7-2; 8 bases line up with TRBD2. From germline, CDR1 is SGHTA and CDR2 FQGNSA. J gave up 4 bases and V 2 bases, and 12 bases lay outside the gene matches. This CDR3 spans 17 amino acids. The CDR3 DNA sequence: TGTGCCAGCAGCTTAAGAGTGGGTCCGACTAGCGTAGAGACCCAGTACTTC. It translates to CASSLRVGPTSVETQYF.

The table lists this clonotype with many counts. The chain has TRBV10-3 and TRBJ2-7; D is perhaps TRBD2 (6 bases). Germline V gene lookup returns CDR1 ENHRY and CDR2 SYGVKD. Trimming took 0 bases from V and 2 from J, leaving 11 bases between them. The CDR3 runs 15 residues. CDR3 sequence: CAISESRAGPYEQYF. DNA for the CDR3: TGTGCCATCAGTGAGTCGAGAGCGGGCCCCTACGAGCAGTACTTC.

Of note for this clonotype: One end of the junction varies from germline; a read error may be responsible. V gene TRBV6-6 combines with J gene TRBJ1-5; the D gene is possibly TRBD1 (6 bases). CDR1 is MNHNY, CDR2 SVGAGI, per germline (reference sequence). This CDR3 comprises 15 residues. Here the CDR3 reads CVSSQGWGAGQPQHF. CDR3 coding DNA: TGTGTCAGCAGCCAAGGATGGGGGGCTGGTCAGCCCCAGCATTTT.

This rearrangement joins TRBV2 to TRBJ2-5; a weak D match, TRBD2 (5 bases). The CDR3 runs to 10 residues. The V end was cut by 11 bases, the J end by 7 bases, with 11 bases between. Germline CDR1 is SNHLY and CDR2 is FYNNEI. The CDR3 protein is CAPDGGTQYF. DNA of the CDR3: TGTGCCCCGGATGGAGGGACCCAGTACTTC.

The chain recombines TRBV19 with TRBJ1-1, with unresolved D. Trimming removed 2 bases from V and 5 bases from J, with 12 bases in between. This CDR3 region has 14 residues. Germline V lookup: CDR1 LNHDA, CDR2 SQIVND (reference sequence). Here the CDR3 reads CASSILGVDTEAFF. The CDR3 nucleotides are TGTGCCAGTAGTATATTGGGCGTTGATACTGAAGCTTTCTTT.

This clonotype showed up just once. This chain connects TRBV7-9 to TRBJ1-4; 8 bases map to TRBD1. This CDR3 contains 16 residues. Germline CDR1 SEHNR, CDR2 FQNEAQ (reference sequence). The trim removed 3 bases at V and 4 bases at J, leaving 7 bases unmatched. The CDR3 loop is CASSLRGQGSNEKLFF. As DNA, the CDR3 is TGTGCCAGCAGCTTGAGAGGACAGGGCAGTAATGAAAAACTGTTTTTT.

This clonotype came up many times. This chain joins TRBV29-1 and TRBJ2-3; 7 bases fit TRBD2. Germline loops: CDR1 SQVTM, CDR2 ANQGSEA. CDR3 length equals 13 residues. After removal of 7 bases from V and 8 bases from J, the junction contained 12 bases not matched to a gene. CDR3 coding DNA: TGCAGCGCCGTAACGGGGGGAACGCGTACGCAGTATTTT. Its protein product is CSAVTGGTRTQYF.

This clonotype was found many times. The rearrangement uses TRBV25-1 and TRBJ2-2; TRBD2 might be the D (5 bases). Trimming removed 11 bases at V and 0 bases at J, with 13 bases between. CDR1 and CDR2 from the germline V gene are MGHDK and SYGVNS. This CDR3 comprises 14 residues. CDR3 nucleotide sequence: TGTGCCTGGAGTCGAGGGTCGAACACCGGGGAGCTGTTTTTT. It yields the protein CAWSRGSNTGELFF. The full variable domain, its missing parts supplied by reference TRBV25-1 and TRBJ2-2, is EADIYQTPRYLVIGTGKKITLECSQTMGHDKMYWYQQDPGMELHLIHYSYGVNSTEKGDLSSESTVSRIRTEHFPLTLESARPSHTSQYLCAWSRGSNTGELFFGEGSRLTVL.

The table lists this clonotype with many counts. The CDR3 DNA follows: TGTGCCAGCAGCGGACCGGGACAGGGTACTTTCTTT. Translating gives CASSGPGQGTFF. The chain recombines TRBV11-2 with TRBJ1-1; the match to TRBD1 covers 9 bases. This CDR3 comprises 12 residues. The trim removed 5 bases at V and 12 bases at J, leaving 7 bases unmatched. Germline CDR1 reads SGHAT; CDR2 reads FQNNGV.

This clonotype was picked up many times. J is TRBJ2-2 and V is TRBV24-1; no clear D gene. This CDR3 has 15 amino acids. From germline, CDR1 is KGHDR and CDR2 SFDVKD. The V end lost 0 bases, the J end lost 3 bases, and 7 bases lay between the germline ends. The CDR3 region has the DNA TGTGCCACCAGTGATTTGTCTTCAGACACCGGGGAGCTGTTTTTT. Its protein is CATSDLSSDTGELFF.

This clonotype was observed a handful of times. At one of its ends the junction is not consistent with the germline gene, which may arise from a read error. This chain uses TRBV24-1 with TRBJ2-7, with TRBD1 matching over 12 bases. Germline V CDR1 and CDR2: KGHDR, SFDVKD. The CDR3 spans 15 residues. CDR3 protein: CASSNRDRGPYEQYF. CDR3 sequence (DNA): TGTGCCAGCAGTAACCGGGACAGGGGGCCGTACGAGCAGTACTTC.

Note on this clonotype: The junction departs from the called germline gene at one end, perhaps through a read error. The J gene is TRBJ2-7, the V gene TRBV5-1; 9 bases are shared with TRBD1. Germline-derived CDR1 and CDR2 are SGHRS and YFSETQ. The CDR3 has 12 residues. CDR3 coding DNA: TGCGCCAGCAGCTTGGGGGACAGGGTCAAGCTCTTC. Translated: CASSLGDRVKLF.

The CDR3 spells CAISEFGGESTDTQYF. The CDR3 nucleotides are TGTGCCATCAGTGAGTTCGGCGGGGAGAGCACAGATACGCAGTATTTT. This chain uses TRBV10-3 with TRBJ2-3, with D possibly being TRBD2 (6 bases). V lost 1 base, J lost 0 bases, and 11 bases lay in between. Germline CDR1 ENHRY, CDR2 SYGVKD. This CDR3 spans 16 amino acids.

The gene calls are TRBV29-1 and TRBJ2-7; a possible D gene is TRBD1 (7 bases). CDR3 length equals 10 residues. In germline, CDR1 is SQVTM, CDR2 ANQGSEA. V was trimmed by 7 bases and J by 13 bases, leaving 17 bases between them. The CDR3 coding sequence is TGCAGCGGGACAGGAGGGACAGCCTACTTC. It is translated as CSGTGGTAYF.

The chain is built from TRBV10-3 and TRBJ2-6, with a possible D match to TRBD2 (5 bases). Trimming left V 4 bases short and J 4 bases short, with 14 bases between. Looked up from germline, CDR1 is ENHRY and CDR2 is SYGVKD. This CDR3 comprises 16 residues. The DNA of the CDR3 is TGTGCCATCAGTGTCCGGGAAGTAGAAGGGGCCAACGTCCTGACTTTC. Amino acid sequence: CAISVREVEGANVLTF.

As regards this clonotype: Just one base apart from a much larger clone, this may be a read error. The conserved phenylalanine or tryptophan is not found at the CDR3 terminus, so this likely reflects a read error. The rearrangement links TRBV7-9 to TRBJ2-2; D remains ambiguous. The CDR3 runs 15 residues. Between the trimmed V and J ends, which lost 2 bases and 2 bases, there was a span of 9 bases. CDR1 SEHNR and CDR2 FQNEAQ come from the germline V gene (reference sequence). CDR3 loop: CASSLPRLNTGELFI. The CDR3 DNA follows: TGTGCCAGCAGCTTACCACGGCTTAACACCGGGGAGCTGTTTATT.

This clonotype was counted at least ten times. The chain couples TRBV14 to TRBJ2-5; a weak D match, TRBD1 (5 bases). Germline CDR1 and CDR2: SGHDN and FVKESK. CDR3 length: 15 residues. Between the trimmed V and J ends, which lost 0 bases and 5 bases, there was a span of 13 bases. CDR3 sequence: CASSQDWQGKETQYF. The DNA of the CDR3 is TGTGCCAGCAGCCAAGATTGGCAGGGAAAGGAGACCCAGTACTTC.

The chain is built from TRBV29-1 and TRBJ1-1, with D perhaps TRBD1 (5 bases). This CDR3 comprises 13 residues. The V gene lost 6 bases and the J gene lost 13 bases, with 24 bases spanning the gap. Germline-derived CDR1 and CDR2 are SQVTM and ANQGSEA. The CDR3: CSVANKGLAQYFF. The CDR3 DNA follows: TGCAGCGTAGCTAACAAGGGACTTGCGCAGTATTTCTTT.

This clonotype was seen many times. J is TRBJ1-1 and V is TRBV2; D might be TRBD1 (6 bases). The CDR3 has 14 amino acids. V was trimmed by 5 bases and J by 3 bases, leaving 13 bases between them. Per germline, CDR1 SNHLY and CDR2 FYNNEI. In nucleotides, the CDR3 is TGTGCCAGCAGTTTACAGGGATGGGACACTGAAGCTTTCTTT. This translates into CASSLQGWDTEAFF.

The rearrangement joins TRBV25-1 to TRBJ2-2; perhaps TRBD1 as D (9 bases). With 9 bases removed from V and 2 bases from J, the gap between germline ends came to 28 bases. CDR1 is MGHDK and CDR2 is SYGVNS in the germline V gene. The CDR3 length is 19 residues. The CDR3 DNA reads TGTGCCAGTAGTATAAGATTTAGCGGGGACAGGGTCAACACCGGGGAGCTGTTTTTT. Its translation: CASSIRFSGDRVNTGELFF.

The V call is TRBV10-3, the J call TRBJ1-6; 8 nucleotides agree with TRBD1. Germline V CDR1 and CDR2: ENHRY, SYGVKD. V lost 4 bases, J lost 10 bases, and 0 bases stayed unmatched. This CDR3 comprises 12 residues. CDR3: CAISAGGSPLHF. The CDR3 bases are TGTGCCATCAGTGCAGGGGGCTCACCCCTCCACTTT.

The chain combines TRBV19 with TRBJ2-5; 10 bases align to TRBD2. Germline V gene data show CDR1 as LNHDA and CDR2 as SQIVND (reference sequence). The V gene end was trimmed by 4 bases and the J gene end by 5 bases; junction bases not matched to a gene: 10. The CDR3 has 16 amino acids. CDR3 nucleotide sequence: TGTGCCAGTAGTAGGGGGAGCGGGGGGGCTAAGGAGACCCAGTACTTC. Translating gives CASSRGSGGAKETQYF.

The J gene is TRBJ2-7, the V gene TRBV29-1; D is unresolved. The CDR3 totals 12 residues. V was shortened by 8 bases and J by 5 bases, with 16 bases between the two germline ends. Per the germline V gene, CDR1 is SQVTM and CDR2 is ANQGSEA. The DNA of the CDR3 is TGCAGCCAAGTCGACGGACCCCACGAGCAGTACTTC. This sequence encodes CSQVDGPHEQYF.

In regard to this clonotype: In this CDR3 the conserved last residue, phenylalanine or tryptophan, is missing, so a read error is likely. This chain connects TRBV7-2 to TRBJ2-2; no clear D. There are 14 residues in the CDR3. Germline-derived CDR1 and CDR2 are SGHTA and FQGNSA. The CDR3 coding sequence is TGCACCAGCAGCCAAGAGCCTGTCACCGGGGAGCTGTTTTCT. Translating gives CTSSQEPVTGELFS.

V gene TRBV20-1 combines with J gene TRBJ2-5, with D possibly called TRBD1 or TRBD2 (5 bases each). The CDR3 loop spans 15 amino acids. The V and J ends lost 0 bases and 5 bases respectively, with 16 bases between them. Germline CDR1 reads DFQATT; CDR2 reads SNEGSKA (reference sequence). CDR3 sequence: CSARDMGTPRETQYF. The CDR3 DNA follows: TGCAGTGCTAGAGATATGGGGACCCCAAGGGAGACCCAGTACTTC.